Given below is one TCR beta chain in context. Its antigen is not known. Authors' methods: A classifier for distant metastasis in papillary thyroid cancer was constructed using CDR3 differences observed across clinicopathological groups. Via MiXCR, TCRdb re-called the PCR reads. The V and J calls come from TCRdb's annotation, not from the publication. This sample yields around 50,000 clones, of which 25% to 35% are seen a single time; about 15% belongs to the top ten. The entry originates in a study of metastatic and nonmetastatic thyroid tumors. At the level of the study: Across peripheral blood and tumor or nodule tissue samples taken from malignant and benign thyroid patients, the repertoires were compared with one another.

CDR1 is SGHRS and CDR2 is YFSETQ in the germline V gene. This CDR3 is built from 16 residues. With 4 bases clipped from V and 5 bases from J, the junction kept 15 bases outside the gene matches. Regarding the study as a whole: A significant increase in TCR beta diversity was reportedly seen in malignant thyroid tumors relative to benign nodules, in blood and tumor.

The entire patient cohort was treatment-naive prior to thyroid surgery. The receptor was derived from a female donor with papillary thyroid cancer or a benign thyroid nodule (not recorded which). Some clones in this sample may be carry-over from other donors' samples. This rearrangement joins TRBV5-1 to TRBJ2-7; 7 nucleotides match TRBD2. Source material: blood. The CDR3 nucleotides read TGCGCCAGCAGCGTACTACCTAGCGGTGGGCTGAACGAGCAGTACTTC. Protein: CASSVLPSGGLNEQYF.